Listed below are T cell receptor beta chains from one sample, sequenced in a study of cytomegalovirus exposure and HLA in healthy donors. Method: immunoSEQ multiplex PCR; TCRdb's copy keeps in-frame clones and lacks some. The profile shows roughly 280,000 clones, just over 70% of them singletons. The sample was PBMCs. These receptors were taken from a female donor in good health and CMV-seronegative. Both conserved end residues are part of each CDR3. A D gene is named only where the DNA matches it firmly. Size values are once, few and many counts, or a class for expanded clones, and some rows have none.

TRBJ1-1,TRBV28,few,NA,CASSLGGALITEAFF,TGTGCCAGCAGTTTGGGAGGGGCGTTAATCACTGAAGCTTTCTTT
TRBJ1-3,TRBV6-6,NA,NA,CASSFSSGNTIYF,TGTGCCAGCAGTTTCAGCTCTGGAAACACCATATATTTT
TRBJ1-2,TRBV7-9,NA,NA,CASSLGGLTAPNYGYTF,TGTGCCAGCAGCTTAGGGGGACTGACAGCACCTAACTATGGCTACACCTTC
TRBJ1-2,TRBV28,NA,TRBD1,CASSRGDRANYGYTF,TGTGCCAGCAGCCGTGGGGACAGAGCTAACTATGGCTACACCTTC
TRBJ2-2,TRBV5-1,NA,TRBD1,CASSEQGANTGELFF,TGCGCCAGCAGCGAGCAGGGGGCGAACACCGGGGAGCTGTTTTTT
TRBJ2-5,TRBV10-3,NA,TRBD2,CAISDEFGGKETQYF,TGTGCCATCAGTGATGAGTTCGGGGGGAAGGAGACCCAGTACTTC
TRBJ2-7,TRBV28,once,NA,CASSSPSRYEQYF,TGTGCCAGCAGTTCCCCCTCCAGGTACGAGCAGTACTTC
TRBJ2-2,TRBV4-2,NA,TRBD2,CASSQVLGGVSNTGELFF,TGTGCCAGCAGCCAAGTCCTGGGGGGGGTTTCGAACACCGGGGAGCTGTTTTTT
TRBJ2-6,TRBV19,NA,NA,CASSPLGANVLTF,TGTGCCAGTAGCCCCCTTGGGGCCAACGTCCTGACTTTC
TRBJ2-7,TRBV19,NA,TRBD1,CASSIPGQGPYEQYF,TGTGCCAGTAGTATACCGGGACAGGGCCCTTACGAGCAGTACTTC